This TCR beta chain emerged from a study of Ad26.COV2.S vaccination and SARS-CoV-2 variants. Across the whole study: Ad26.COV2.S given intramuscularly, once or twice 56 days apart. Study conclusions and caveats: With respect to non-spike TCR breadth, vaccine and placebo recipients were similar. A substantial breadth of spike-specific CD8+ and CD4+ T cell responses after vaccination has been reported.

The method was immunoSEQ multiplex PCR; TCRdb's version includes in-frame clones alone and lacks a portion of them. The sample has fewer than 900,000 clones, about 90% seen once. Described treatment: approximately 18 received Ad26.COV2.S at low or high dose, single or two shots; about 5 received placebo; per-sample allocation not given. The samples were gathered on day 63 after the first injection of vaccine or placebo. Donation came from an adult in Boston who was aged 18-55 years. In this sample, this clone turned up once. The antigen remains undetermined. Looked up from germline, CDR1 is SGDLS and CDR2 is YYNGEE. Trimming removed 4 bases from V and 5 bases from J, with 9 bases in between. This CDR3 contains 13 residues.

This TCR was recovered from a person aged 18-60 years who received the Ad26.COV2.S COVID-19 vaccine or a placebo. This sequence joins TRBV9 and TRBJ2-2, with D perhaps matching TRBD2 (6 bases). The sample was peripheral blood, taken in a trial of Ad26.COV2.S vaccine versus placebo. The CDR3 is CASSFGGTGELFF. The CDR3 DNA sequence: TGTGCCAGCAGCTTCGGGGGAACCGGGGAGCTGTTTTTT.